Listed here are 26 T cell receptor beta chains from one sample, sequenced in a study of T cells in narcolepsy. Method: immunoSEQ multiplex PCR; TCRdb's copy keeps in-frame clones and lacks some. The sample contains around 20,000 clones, about 91% of which appear only once. Sequencing input: CD45RA- memory CD4+ T cells from PBMCs. Receptors originate from a human donor with narcolepsy.

The J gene is TRBJ2-4, the V gene TRBV18, with unresolved D. CDR3 length: 15 amino acids. Between the trimmed V and J ends, which lost 2 bases and 0 bases, there was a span of 8 bases. Per the germline V gene, CDR1 is KGHSH and CDR2 is LQKENI. The CDR3 sequence is CASSPGSLAKNIQYF. In nucleotides, the CDR3 is TGTGCCAGCTCACCAGGCAGCTTAGCCAAAAACATTCAGTACTTC. The full variable domain, in which reference TRBV18 and TRBJ2-4 provide the parts outside the CDR3, is NAGVMQNPRHLVRRRGQEARLRCSPMKGHSHVYWYRQLPEEGLKFMVYLQKENIIDESGMPKERFSAEFPKEGPSILRIQQVVRGDSAAYFCASSPGSLAKNIQYFGAGTRLSVL.

The chain joins TRBV11-2 to TRBJ1-2, with D unclear. From germline, CDR1 is SGHAT and CDR2 FQNNGV. The CDR3 is 15 amino acids. V dropped 4 bases and J dropped 2 bases, with 14 bases sitting between them. The DNA for the CDR3 is TGTGCCAGCAGCTCGAGGGTCGGCTGGAACTATGGCTACACCTTC. Translated, it gives CASSSRVGWNYGYTF.

The V call is TRBV6-5, the J call TRBJ1-1; no reliable D call. Trimming removed 2 bases at V and 10 bases at J, with 8 bases between. The CDR3 spans 11 residues. Germline lookup yields CDR1 MNHEY and CDR2 SVGAGI. As DNA, the CDR3 is TGTGCCAGCAGTTACCCCCCCACAGCTTTCTTT. Its translation: CASSYPPTAFF.

Of note for this clone: Other nucleotide sequences in the sample specify the same CDR3. CDR3 coding DNA: TGTGCCAGCTCACCACCCGGCACAGATACGCAGTATTTT. Protein sequence: CASSPPGTDTQYF. V and J are TRBV18 and TRBJ2-3; D not certain. CDR1 is KGHSH, CDR2 LQKENI, per germline. The CDR3 extends over 13 amino acids. V shed 0 bases and J shed 1 base, with 2 bases lying between them.

This clone was counted a single time. The genes are TRBV19 and TRBJ2-7, with D perhaps TRBD2 (5 bases). Deletions cut 7 bases from V and 6 bases from J, with 19 bases between. This CDR3 region has 14 residues. Germline V gene lookup returns CDR1 LNHDA and CDR2 SQIVND (reference sequence). CDR3 in DNA: TGTGCCAGTAAGGAGTCAATTGCGGGTCTCGAGCAGTACTTC. Translated, it gives CASKESIAGLEQYF.

This clone appeared a single time. DNA of the CDR3: TGTGCCAGCAGTCCGAGGGAGGGCTATGGCTACACCTTC. Translated, it gives CASSPREGYGYTF. The chain employs TRBV27 and TRBJ1-2; D uncertain. Trimming left V 5 bases short and J 4 bases short, with 11 bases between. Germline V lookup: CDR1 MNHEY, CDR2 SMNVEV (reference sequence). The CDR3 consists of 13 residues.

CDR3 residues: CASSYLAGGGEQFF. The CDR3 DNA is TGTGCCAGCAGTTATTTAGCGGGAGGAGGTGAGCAGTTCTTC. V is TRBV6-6 and J is TRBJ2-1; the match to TRBD2 covers 10 bases. After removal of 3 bases from V and 9 bases from J, the junction contained 5 bases not matched to a gene. CDR1 is MNHNY and CDR2 is SVGAGI in the germline V gene (reference sequence). This CDR3 contains 14 residues.

This chain uses TRBV6-5 with TRBJ1-1, with TRBD1 identical over 8 bases. Per the germline V gene, CDR1 is MNHEY and CDR2 is SVGAGI. V gave up 2 bases and J gave up 4 bases; unmatched junction bases: 3. This CDR3 contains 14 residues. The CDR3 DNA follows: TGTGCCAGCAGTTACGACAGGGGTCTCACTGAAGCTTTCTTT. It translates to CASSYDRGLTEAFF.

The chain carries TRBV5-1 and TRBJ2-7; 8 positions agree with TRBD1. The CDR3 is 18 residues long. With V trimmed by 2 bases and J by 7 bases, 20 bases remained unmatched. The germline gives CDR1 SGHRS, CDR2 YFSETQ. CDR3 sequence: CASSFLVQGAPSGKEQYF. The CDR3, as DNA: TGCGCCAGCAGCTTCCTGGTGCAGGGGGCTCCTTCGGGTAAGGAGCAGTACTTC.

This chain uses TRBV5-4 with TRBJ2-7; weak D call: TRBD2 (6 bases). The CDR3 consists of 15 residues. Trimming pared 0 bases from V and 0 bases from J, leaving 10 bases between. Germline V lookup: CDR1 SGHNT, CDR2 YYREEE (reference sequence). CDR3 DNA sequence: TGTGCCAGCAGCTTGGGGAGGGTCGGCTCCTACGAGCAGTACTTC. This sequence encodes CASSLGRVGSYEQYF.

The J gene is TRBJ2-7, the V gene TRBV6-6; 9 nucleotides agree with TRBD1. The CDR3 sequence is 12 residues long. The V gene end was trimmed by 4 bases and the J gene end by 5 bases; junction bases not matched to a gene: 0. Germline values: CDR1 MNHNY, CDR2 SVGAGI (reference sequence). The DNA of the CDR3 is TGTGCCAGCAGTTGGACAGGGGACGAGCAGTACTTC. This codes for CASSWTGDEQYF.

The rearrangement links TRBV11-2 to TRBJ1-5; D is undetermined. The V end lost 5 bases, the J end lost 7 bases, and 12 bases lay between the germline ends. The CDR3 consists of 13 residues. Germline V gene data show CDR1 as SGHAT and CDR2 as FQNNGV. The CDR3 sequence: CASSAVIGQPQHF. The CDR3 DNA is TGTGCCAGCAGCGCGGTAATTGGACAGCCCCAGCATTTT.

This clone was observed once. CDR3 sequence: CASSRQGVTDTQYF. The DNA for the CDR3 is TGTGCCAGCAGTCGACAGGGGGTTACAGATACGCAGTATTTT. The chain couples TRBV6-5 to TRBJ2-3; 9 bases are a match to TRBD1. This CDR3 spans 14 amino acids. The V and J ends lost 5 bases and 3 bases, in that order; junction bases with no gene match: 3. Germline loops: CDR1 MNHEY, CDR2 SVGAGI.

The chain has TRBV12-2 and TRBJ1-1. TRBV12-2 has pseudogene status. The CDR3 is made up of 13 amino acids. DNA of the CDR3: TGTGCAAGTCGCAATCACGGGGCAGATGAAGCTTTCTTT. This translates into CASRNHGADEAFF.

The rearrangement uses TRBV27 and TRBJ2-3; unclear D gene. V was trimmed by 0 bases and J by 0 bases, leaving 13 bases between them. The CDR3 length is 17 residues. Germline V gene sequence: CDR1 MNHEY, CDR2 SMNVEV (reference sequence). The DNA for the CDR3 is TGTGCCAGCAGTTTATCCTCGACGGCCTTCAGCACAGATACGCAGTATTTT. Protein sequence: CASSLSSTAFSTDTQYF.

This chain uses TRBV9 with TRBJ2-3; no clear D. V lost 4 bases and J lost 2, with 14 bases in between. The germline V gene has CDR1 SGDLS and CDR2 YYNGEE. The CDR3 is 15 amino acids. CDR3 sequence: CASSPLGSHTDTQYF. DNA for the CDR3: TGTGCCAGCAGCCCCTTGGGTTCCCACACAGATACGCAGTATTTT. The full variable domain, rest sourced from reference TRBV9 and TRBJ2-3, is DSGVTQTPKHLITATGQRVTLRCSPRSGDLSVYWYQQSLDQGLQFLIQYYNGEERAKGNILERFSAQQFPDLHSELNLSSLELGDSALYFCASSPLGSHTDTQYFGPGTRLTVL.

The J gene is TRBJ2-4, the V gene TRBV6-5; the D is unclear. The ends were cut back, 7 bases at V and 7 bases at J, with 14 bases in the middle. The CDR3 sequence is 13 residues long. Germline CDR1 and CDR2: MNHEY and SVGAGI. The CDR3 DNA reads TGTGCCAGCACTTCGGGTAGTGTGAACATTCAGTACTTC. Its protein product is CASTSGSVNIQYF.

The gene calls are TRBV11-2 and TRBJ1-4; TRBD1 matches at 12 bases. Trimming cost V 5 bases and J 3 bases; bases outside gene matches: 7. Germline V CDR1 and CDR2: SGHAT, FQNNGV. This CDR3 comprises 17 residues. CDR3 amino acids: CASSLLGQGAPNEKLFF. CDR3 DNA: TGTGCCAGCAGCCTCTTGGGACAGGGGGCCCCTAATGAAAAACTGTTTTTT.

The CDR3 sequence: CAWRPPYKGTEAFF. CDR3 in DNA: TGTGCCTGGAGACCCCCTTATAAGGGCACTGAAGCTTTCTTT. V usage is TRBV30 and J usage is TRBJ1-1, with unresolved D. This CDR3 is 14 amino acids long. Germline CDR1 reads GTSNPN; CDR2 reads SVGIG (reference sequence). V lost 3 bases to trimming and J lost 4 bases, with 15 bases between them. Supplemented by reference TRBV30 and TRBJ1-1, the full variable domain reads SQTIHQWPATLVQPVGSPLSLECTVEGTSNPNLYWYRQAAGRGLQLLFYSVGIGQISSEVPQNLSASRPQDRQFILSSKKLLLSDSGFYLCAWRPPYKGTEAFFGQGTRLTVV.

DNA for the CDR3: TGTGCCAGCAGCTTATATTGGGAGAGCACTGAAGCTTTCTTT. Protein: CASSLYWESTEAFF. The chain is built from TRBV13 and TRBJ1-1; D call uncertain. The germline V gene encodes CDR1 PRHDT and CDR2 FYEKMQ (reference sequence). The CDR3 sequence is 14 residues long. V lost 2 bases and J lost 4, with 11 bases in between.

The V and J genes are TRBV29-1 and TRBJ2-5; TRBD2 aligns across 8 bases. Germline trimming cut 4 bases from V and 2 bases from J; bases unmatched to any gene: 6. CDR3 length equals 14 residues. Germline CDR1 reads SQVTM; CDR2 reads ANQGSEA. The CDR3 reads CSVGGIAGQETQYF. The CDR3 coding sequence is TGCAGCGTTGGTGGGATAGCGGGACAAGAGACCCAGTACTTC.

This chain uses TRBV7-9 with TRBJ2-7; 7 bases fit TRBD1. Germline CDR1 SEHNR, CDR2 FQNEAQ (reference sequence). The CDR3 spans 13 residues. Germline trimming cut 2 bases from V and 6 bases from J; bases unmatched to any gene: 4. This CDR3 is CASSLTGVGEQYF. CDR3 bases: TGTGCCAGCAGCTTAACAGGGGTCGGCGAGCAGTACTTC.

J is TRBJ2-3 and V is TRBV23-1; TRBD1 aligns across 10 bases. TRBV23-1 carries the ORF label, with uncertain function. After removal of 6 bases from V and 4 bases from J, the junction contained 10 bases not matched to a gene. The CDR3 sequence is 16 residues long. The DNA of the CDR3 is TGCGCCAGCAGGCACCAGCTCGGGACAGGGGCAGATACGCAGTATTTT. This encodes CASRHQLGTGADTQYF.

This chain connects TRBV18 to TRBJ1-1, with unresolved D. Germline assignment: CDR1 KGHSH and CDR2 LQKENI. The germline V and J ends were trimmed by 4 bases and 1 base, with 10 bases remaining between them. This CDR3 spans 14 amino acids. The CDR3 loop reads CASSLAGWNTEAFF. CDR3 in DNA: TGTGCCAGCTCACTTGCGGGTTGGAACACTGAAGCTTTCTTT.

The chain uses TRBV6-6 and TRBJ1-2; the D gene is possibly TRBD1 (5 bases). This CDR3 has 13 amino acids. Germline CDR1 and CDR2: MNHNY and SVGAGI (reference sequence). Trimming took 2 bases from V and 1 from J, leaving 5 bases between them. The CDR3 region is CASSYDSNYGYTF. DNA for the CDR3: TGTGCCAGCAGTTACGACAGTAACTATGGCTACACCTTC.

This chain connects TRBV5-1 to TRBJ2-6; D might be TRBD1 (5 bases). Germline V gene sequence: CDR1 SGHRS, CDR2 YFSETQ. This CDR3 has 16 amino acids. V was clipped by 0 bases and J by 4 bases, with 11 bases between them. CDR3 residues: CASSLDGALGANVLTF. DNA of the CDR3: TGCGCCAGCAGCTTGGATGGGGCCCTCGGGGCCAACGTCCTGACTTTC.